This TCR beta chain was profiled in a study of CD8 T cell repertoires and HIV-1 epitope variants. Study information: Each of Twenty-five Gag and Nef epitope peptides stimulated a separate culture. Separate from the cultures, 1M uncultured T cells served as baseline. Study results and limitations: Nef KF9 drew about 5 clonotypes and HW9 one, without TAALDMSHF responses.

The repertoire was sequenced with immunoSEQ multiplex PCR; TCRdb's copy has only in-frame clones and lacks some. Among approximately 5,000 clones, around 69% were seen once, and the ten largest hold approximately 40%. The sample holds a few counts of this clone. Antigen unknown. Material for sequencing was cultured CD8+ T cells derived from PBMCs. The clonotype was recovered from a male donor with HIV.

The CDR3 is CASSQDAGPTSYEQYF. CDR3 in DNA: TGTGCCAGCAGCCAAGACGCGGGCCCAACTTCCTACGAGCAGTACTTC. The chain couples TRBV4-2 to TRBJ2-7, with TRBD2 as a possible D gene (5 bases). CDR3 size: 16 residues. V was trimmed by 0 bases and J by 1 base, leaving 13 bases between them. Germline CDR1 reads LGHNA; CDR2 reads YNFKEQ.